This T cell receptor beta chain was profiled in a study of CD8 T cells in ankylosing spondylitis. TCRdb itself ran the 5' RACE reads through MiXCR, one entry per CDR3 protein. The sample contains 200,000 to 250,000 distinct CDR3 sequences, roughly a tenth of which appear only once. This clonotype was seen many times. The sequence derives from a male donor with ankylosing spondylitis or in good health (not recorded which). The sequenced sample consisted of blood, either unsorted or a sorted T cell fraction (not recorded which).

DNA of the CDR3: TGCAGTGCTAGAGACCCCAGAGGTACAGAGCAGTACTTC. Protein product: CSARDPRGTEQYF. V gene TRBV20-1 combines with J gene TRBJ2-7; no reliable D call. Trimming took off 0 bases at V and 7 bases at J, with 13 bases between the two ends. Looked up from germline, CDR1 is DFQATT and CDR2 is SNEGSKA (reference sequence). The CDR3 length is 13 residues.